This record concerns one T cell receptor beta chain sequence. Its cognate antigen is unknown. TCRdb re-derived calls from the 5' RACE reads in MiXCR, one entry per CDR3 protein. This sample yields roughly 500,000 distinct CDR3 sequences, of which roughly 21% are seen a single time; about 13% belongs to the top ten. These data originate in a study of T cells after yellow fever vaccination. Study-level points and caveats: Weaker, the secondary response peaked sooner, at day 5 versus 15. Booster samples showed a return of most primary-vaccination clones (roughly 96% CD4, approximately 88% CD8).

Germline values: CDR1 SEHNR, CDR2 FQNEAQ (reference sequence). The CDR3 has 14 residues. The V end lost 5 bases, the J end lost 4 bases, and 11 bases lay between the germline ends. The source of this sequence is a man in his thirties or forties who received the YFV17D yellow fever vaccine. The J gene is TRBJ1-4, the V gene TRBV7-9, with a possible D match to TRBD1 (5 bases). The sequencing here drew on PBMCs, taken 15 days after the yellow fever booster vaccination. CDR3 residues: CASSGGTRNEKLFF. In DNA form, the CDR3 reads TGTGCCAGCAGCGGCGGGACTCGTAATGAAAAACTGTTTTTT.